Following are 5 T cell receptor beta chains from one sample sequenced in a study of T cell responses to AZD1222 COVID-19 vaccine. Here immunoSEQ multiplex PCR was the method, and the copy in TCRdb shows in-frame clones only, minus some. The top ten clones hold approximately 1.8% of a sample with over 130,000 clones, approximately 87% of them seen once. This specimen consisted of peripheral blood, obtained 28 days after the second AZD1222 dose. Source of these receptors: an adult who received the AZD1222 COVID-19 vaccine.

V gene TRBV7-8 combines with J gene TRBJ2-2, with D uncertain. CDR3 size: 13 residues. From germline, CDR1 is SGHVS and CDR2 FQNEAQ. CDR3 in amino acids: CATYDPDTGELFF. The CDR3 DNA reads as TGTGCTACCTACGATCCGGACACCGGGGAGCTGTTTTTT.

The chain uses TRBV2 and TRBJ2-1; 7 bases match TRBD2. The CDR3 length is 15 residues. With 3 bases clipped from V and 1 base from J, the junction kept 3 bases outside the gene matches. Germline lookup yields CDR1 SNHLY and CDR2 FYNNEI. The CDR3 loop is CASSEVAGSYNEQFF. CDR3 nucleotide sequence: TGTGCCAGCAGTGAGGTAGCGGGTTCCTACAATGAGCAGTTCTTC.

Here the CDR3 reads CASSRSGITSGNTIYF. CDR3 in DNA: TGTGCCAGTAGTCGCAGCGGAATTACCTCTGGAAACACCATATATTTT. The chain links TRBV19 to TRBJ1-3; D gene uncertain. The V gene's germline CDR1 is LNHDA and CDR2 SQIVND (reference sequence). There are 16 residues in the CDR3. Trimming took off 5 bases at V and 0 bases at J, with 14 bases between the two ends.

The V gene is TRBV19, the J gene TRBJ2-1; the D call may be TRBD1 or TRBD2 (5 bases each). Germline V gene data show CDR1 as LNHDA and CDR2 as SQIVND (reference sequence). The V end was cut by 2 bases, the J end by 5 bases, with 13 bases between. The CDR3 sequence is 15 residues long. Here the CDR3 reads CASSIYLGTHNEQFF. The CDR3 DNA follows: TGTGCCAGTAGTATATATCTCGGGACCCACAATGAGCAGTTCTTC.

This sequence joins TRBV7-2 and TRBJ1-1; TRBD1 aligns across 7 bases. Per the germline V gene, CDR1 is SGHTA and CDR2 is FQGNSA. V shed 5 bases, J shed 4 bases, and the junction held 4 bases outside the gene matches. The CDR3 runs to 13 residues. The CDR3 loop reads CASSRRGPTEAFF. DNA for the CDR3: TGTGCCAGCAGCCGGAGGGGGCCCACTGAAGCTTTCTTT.